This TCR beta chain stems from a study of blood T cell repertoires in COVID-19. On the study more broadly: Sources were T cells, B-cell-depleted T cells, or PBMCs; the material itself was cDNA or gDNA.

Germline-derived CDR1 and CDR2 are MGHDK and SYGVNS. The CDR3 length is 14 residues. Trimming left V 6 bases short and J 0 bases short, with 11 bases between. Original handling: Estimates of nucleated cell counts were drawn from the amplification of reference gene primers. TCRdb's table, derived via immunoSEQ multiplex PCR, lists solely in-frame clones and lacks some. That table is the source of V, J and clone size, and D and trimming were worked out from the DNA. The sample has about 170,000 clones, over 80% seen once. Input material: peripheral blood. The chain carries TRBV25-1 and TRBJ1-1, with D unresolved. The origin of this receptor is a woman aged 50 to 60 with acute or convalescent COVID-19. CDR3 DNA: TGTGCCAGCAGCAGTTTAAACATGAACACTGAAGCTTTCTTT. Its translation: CASSSLNMNTEAFF.